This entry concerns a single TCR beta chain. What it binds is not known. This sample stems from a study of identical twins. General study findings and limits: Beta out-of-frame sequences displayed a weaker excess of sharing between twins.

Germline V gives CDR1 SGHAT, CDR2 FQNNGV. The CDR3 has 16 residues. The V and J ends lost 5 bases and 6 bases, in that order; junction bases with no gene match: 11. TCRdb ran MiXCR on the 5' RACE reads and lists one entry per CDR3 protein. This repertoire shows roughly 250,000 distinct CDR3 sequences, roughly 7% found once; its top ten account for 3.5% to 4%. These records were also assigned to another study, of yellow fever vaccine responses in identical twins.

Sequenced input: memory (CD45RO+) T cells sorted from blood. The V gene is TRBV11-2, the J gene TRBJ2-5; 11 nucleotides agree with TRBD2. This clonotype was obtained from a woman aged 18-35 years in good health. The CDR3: CASSPEIAGGRQTQYF. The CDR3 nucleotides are TGTGCCAGCAGCCCCGAAATAGCGGGGGGGCGGCAGACCCAGTACTTC.